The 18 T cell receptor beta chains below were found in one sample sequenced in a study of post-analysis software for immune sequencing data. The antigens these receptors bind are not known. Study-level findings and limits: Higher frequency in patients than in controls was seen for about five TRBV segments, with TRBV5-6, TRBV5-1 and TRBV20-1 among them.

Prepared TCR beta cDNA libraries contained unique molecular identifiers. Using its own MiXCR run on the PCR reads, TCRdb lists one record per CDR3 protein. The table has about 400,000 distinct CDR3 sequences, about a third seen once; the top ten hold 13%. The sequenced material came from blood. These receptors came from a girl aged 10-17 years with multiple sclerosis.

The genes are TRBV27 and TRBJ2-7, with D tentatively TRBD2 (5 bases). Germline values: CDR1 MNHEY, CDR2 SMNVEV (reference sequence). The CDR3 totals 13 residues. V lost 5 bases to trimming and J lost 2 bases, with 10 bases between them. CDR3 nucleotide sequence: TGTGCCAGCAGTGCCGGGATAACCTACGAGCAGTACTTC. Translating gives CASSAGITYEQYF.

CDR3 protein: CATSIDRASGGYTF. DNA for the CDR3: TGTGCCACCAGCATAGATAGGGCGTCTGGGGGCTACACCTTC. The rearrangement uses TRBV15 and TRBJ1-2; D is uncertain. The CDR3 runs 14 residues. CDR1 is LNHNV and CDR2 is YYDKDF in the germline V gene (reference sequence). Trimming removed 4 bases at V and 8 bases at J, with 17 bases between.

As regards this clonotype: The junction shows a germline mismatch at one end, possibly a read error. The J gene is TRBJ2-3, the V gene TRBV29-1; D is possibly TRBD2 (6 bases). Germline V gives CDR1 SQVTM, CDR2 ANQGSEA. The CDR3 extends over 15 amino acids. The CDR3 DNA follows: TGCAGCATCCCGGGCGAGGAGGGAGGAACAGATACGCTGTATTTT. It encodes CSIPGEEGGTDTLYF.

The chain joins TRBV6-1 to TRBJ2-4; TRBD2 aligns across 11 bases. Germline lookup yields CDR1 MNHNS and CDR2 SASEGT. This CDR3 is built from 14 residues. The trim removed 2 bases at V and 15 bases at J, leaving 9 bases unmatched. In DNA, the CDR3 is TGTGCCAGCAGTGAAACGACTAGCGGGGTGATTGGGTACTTC. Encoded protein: CASSETTSGVIGYF.

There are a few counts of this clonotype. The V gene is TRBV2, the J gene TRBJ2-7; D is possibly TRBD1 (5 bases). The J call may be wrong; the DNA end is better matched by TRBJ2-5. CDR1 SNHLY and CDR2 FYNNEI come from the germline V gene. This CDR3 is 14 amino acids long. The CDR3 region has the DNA TGTGCCAGCAGTGAGTGGGCCAGGGATGAGACCCAGTACTTC. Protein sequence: CASSEWARDETQYF.

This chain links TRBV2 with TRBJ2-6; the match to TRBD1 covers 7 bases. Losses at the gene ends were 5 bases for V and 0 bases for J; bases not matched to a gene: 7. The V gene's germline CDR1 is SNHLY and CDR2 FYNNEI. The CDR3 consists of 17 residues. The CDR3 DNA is TGTGCCAGCAGTAGGGACAGCCGTTCCTCTGGGGCCAACGTCCTGACTTTC. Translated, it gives CASSRDSRSSGANVLTF.

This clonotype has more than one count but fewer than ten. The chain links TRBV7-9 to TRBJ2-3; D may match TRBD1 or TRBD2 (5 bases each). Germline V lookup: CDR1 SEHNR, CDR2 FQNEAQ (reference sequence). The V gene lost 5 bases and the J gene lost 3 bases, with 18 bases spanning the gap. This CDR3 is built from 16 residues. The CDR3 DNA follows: TGTGCCAGCAGCACAGGTGCGGGCCGGAGGACAGATACGCAGTATTTT. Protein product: CASSTGAGRRTDTQYF.

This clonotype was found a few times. The CDR3: CAIRSSSGANVLTF. CDR3 DNA sequence: TGTGCCATCAGGAGCAGCTCTGGGGCCAACGTCCTGACTTTC. The chain is built from TRBV10-3 and TRBJ2-6; no definite D call. The CDR3 has 14 amino acids. V lost 6 bases and J 0 bases, leaving 6 bases between the germline ends. Per germline, CDR1 ENHRY and CDR2 SYGVKD.

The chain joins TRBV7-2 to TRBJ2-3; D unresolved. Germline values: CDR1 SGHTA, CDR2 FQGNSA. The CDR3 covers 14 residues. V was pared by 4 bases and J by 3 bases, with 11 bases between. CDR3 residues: CASSSRKETDTQYF. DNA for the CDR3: TGTGCCAGCAGCTCTAGGAAGGAAACAGATACGCAGTATTTT.

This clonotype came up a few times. The CDR3 nucleotides read TGCAGTGCGTATGGGAGGTCTGACACTAGCACAGATACGCAGTATTTT. Translated, it gives CSAYGRSDTSTDTQYF. The chain carries TRBV20-1 and TRBJ2-3, with D perhaps TRBD2 (6 bases). The CDR3 sequence is 16 residues long. The V gene's germline CDR1 is DFQATT and CDR2 SNEGSKA (reference sequence). Between the trimmed V and J ends, which lost 6 bases and 0 bases, there was a span of 19 bases.

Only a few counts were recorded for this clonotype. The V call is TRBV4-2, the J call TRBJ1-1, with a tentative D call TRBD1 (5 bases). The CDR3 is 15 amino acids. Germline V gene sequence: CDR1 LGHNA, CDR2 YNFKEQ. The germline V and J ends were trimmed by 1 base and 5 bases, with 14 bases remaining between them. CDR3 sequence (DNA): TGTGCCAGCAGCCAAGGAATGGGGGAGAGAACTGAAGCTTTCTTT. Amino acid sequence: CASSQGMGERTEAFF.

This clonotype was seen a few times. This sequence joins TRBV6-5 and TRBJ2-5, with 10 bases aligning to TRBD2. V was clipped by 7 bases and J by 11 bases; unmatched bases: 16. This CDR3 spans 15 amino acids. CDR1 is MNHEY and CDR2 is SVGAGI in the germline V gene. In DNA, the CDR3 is TGTGCCAGCAAGAGGGAGGCTAGCGGGGGCCTGGAGCAGTACTTC. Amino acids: CASKREASGGLEQYF.

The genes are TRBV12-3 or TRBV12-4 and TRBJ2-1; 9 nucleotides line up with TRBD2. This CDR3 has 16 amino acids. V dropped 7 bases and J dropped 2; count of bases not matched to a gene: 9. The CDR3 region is CASTRGGGGAYNEQFF. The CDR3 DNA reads TGTGCCAGCACCCGAGGTGGCGGGGGGGCCTACAATGAGCAGTTCTTC.

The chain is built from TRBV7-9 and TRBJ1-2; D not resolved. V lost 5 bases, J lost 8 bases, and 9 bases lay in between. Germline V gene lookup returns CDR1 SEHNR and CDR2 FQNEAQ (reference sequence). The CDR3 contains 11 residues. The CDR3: CASSLSWGYTF. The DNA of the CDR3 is TGTGCCAGCAGCCTATCGTGGGGCTACACCTTC.

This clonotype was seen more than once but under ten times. The DNA for the CDR3 is TGTGCCAGCAGCCAAAGGGACAGACGGGACGAGCAGTACTTC. As protein: CASSQRDRRDEQYF. The chain is built from TRBV3-1 and TRBJ2-7, with 7 positions matching TRBD1. The CDR3 length is 14 residues. The junction had 6 bases not matched to a gene; V was cut back by 2 bases and J by 5 bases. CDR1 LGHDT and CDR2 YNNKEL come from the germline V gene (reference sequence).

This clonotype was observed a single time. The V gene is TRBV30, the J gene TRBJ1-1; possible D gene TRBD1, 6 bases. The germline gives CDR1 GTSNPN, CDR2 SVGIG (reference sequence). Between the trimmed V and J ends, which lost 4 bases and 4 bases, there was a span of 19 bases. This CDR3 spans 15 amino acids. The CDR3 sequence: CAWKARTGWTTEAFF. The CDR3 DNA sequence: TGTGCCTGGAAGGCAAGAACAGGGTGGACCACTGAAGCTTTCTTT.

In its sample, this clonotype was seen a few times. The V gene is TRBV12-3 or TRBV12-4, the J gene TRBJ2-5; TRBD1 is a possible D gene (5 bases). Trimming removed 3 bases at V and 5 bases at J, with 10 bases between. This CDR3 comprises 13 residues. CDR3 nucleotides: TGTGCCAGCAGTTTGGCAGGGATGGAGACCCAGTACTTC. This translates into CASSLAGMETQYF.

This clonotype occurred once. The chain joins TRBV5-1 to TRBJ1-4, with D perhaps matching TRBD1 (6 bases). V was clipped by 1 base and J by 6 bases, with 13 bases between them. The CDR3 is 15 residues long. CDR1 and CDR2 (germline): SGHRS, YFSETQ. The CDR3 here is CASSLTQGSDEKLFF. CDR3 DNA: TGCGCCAGCAGCTTGACTCAGGGGAGTGATGAAAAACTGTTTTTT.